Here is one T cell receptor beta chain with its context. The entry originates in a study of blood T cell repertoires in COVID-19. Across the whole study: Sample material is recorded as cDNA or gDNA derived from T cells, B-cell-depleted T cells, or PBMCs.

In the authors' workflow: Reference gene primer amplification gave estimated nucleated cell counts. This table comes from immunoSEQ multiplex PCR, and its TCRdb copy is limited to in-frame clones, with some not included. V, J and clone size derive from that table, while D and trimming were established from the DNA sequence. The data contain about 250,000 clones, about 87% of them seen just once; the ten biggest clones take up about 3.1%. Looked up from germline, CDR1 is GTSNPN and CDR2 is SVGIG (reference sequence). This CDR3 spans 16 amino acids. Trimming stripped 2 bases from V and 1 base from J, with 17 bases between.

The clonotype was recovered from a woman aged 35 to 49 who had been exposed to COVID-19. The chain joins TRBV30 to TRBJ1-1, with a possible D match to TRBD1 (6 bases). Sequencing used PBMCs or T cells enriched from blood (not recorded which). CDR3 region: CAWSIGGTLQNTEAFF. As DNA, the CDR3 is TGTGCCTGGAGTATAGGGGGTACCCTCCAGAACACTGAAGCTTTCTTT.